The clone carrying this T cell receptor (beta chain) came up many times. The antigen is not known. The diagnostic basis comprised clinical symptoms, serum thyroxine and TRAb, thyroid ultrasound and orbital computed tomography. It was over 9.5 ml of fresh peripheral blood that supplied the PBMCs. CDR1 is LNHDA, CDR2 SQIVND, per germline (reference sequence). V lost 7 bases and J 6 bases, leaving 15 bases between the germline ends. The CDR3 contains 13 residues. This entry comes from a study of T cells in Graves' hyperthyroidism and ophthalmopathy. The CDR3 regions of TCR beta were amplified from RNA transcripts. First-round RT-PCR of the TCR CDR3 relied on the HTBI primer set. Each CDR3 protein gets one entry after TCRdb re-called the multiplex PCR reads with MiXCR. The top ten hold 28% of the sample, which has 200,000 to 250,000 distinct CDR3 sequences, roughly 15% seen once. Whole-study results and caveats: Most thyroid clonotypes that were expanded above 0.001 also turned up in blood.

The chain couples TRBV19 to TRBJ1-1; D might be TRBD1 (5 bases). The clonotype originates from a woman under 30 with Graves' ophthalmopathy. The sample taken for sequencing was blood. CDR3 bases: TGTGCCAGTAATCGGGGGAGGGAGGCTGAAGCTTTCTTT. Translation gives CASNRGREAEAFF.